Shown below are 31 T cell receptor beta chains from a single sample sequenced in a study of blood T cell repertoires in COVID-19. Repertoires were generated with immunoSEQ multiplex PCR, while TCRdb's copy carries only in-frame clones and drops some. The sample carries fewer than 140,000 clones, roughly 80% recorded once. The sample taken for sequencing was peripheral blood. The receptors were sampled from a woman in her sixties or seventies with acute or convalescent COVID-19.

The CDR3 loop reads CASGLVLGQGALTEAFF. Here the CDR3 DNA reads TGTGCTAGTGGTTTGGTATTAGGACAGGGGGCTTTAACTGAAGCTTTCTTT. The V call is TRBV12-5, the J call TRBJ1-1, with 11 positions matching TRBD1. CDR3 length: 17 amino acids. V lost 0 bases, J lost 5 bases, and 8 bases stayed unmatched. Germline assignment: CDR1 LGHNT and CDR2 FRNRAP.

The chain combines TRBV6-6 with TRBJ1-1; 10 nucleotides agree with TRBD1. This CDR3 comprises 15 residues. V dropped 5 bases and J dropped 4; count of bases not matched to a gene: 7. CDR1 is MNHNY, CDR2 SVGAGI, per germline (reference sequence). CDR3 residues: CASSQTGGVGTEAFF. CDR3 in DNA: TGTGCCAGCAGTCAGACAGGGGGCGTGGGCACTGAAGCTTTCTTT.

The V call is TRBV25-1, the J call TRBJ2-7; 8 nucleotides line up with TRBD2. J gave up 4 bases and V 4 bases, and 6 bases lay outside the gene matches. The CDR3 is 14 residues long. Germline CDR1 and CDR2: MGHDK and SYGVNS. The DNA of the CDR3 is TGTGCCAGCAGTGCCAGCGGGAGAGGTTACGAGCAGTACTTC. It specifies CASSASGRGYEQYF.

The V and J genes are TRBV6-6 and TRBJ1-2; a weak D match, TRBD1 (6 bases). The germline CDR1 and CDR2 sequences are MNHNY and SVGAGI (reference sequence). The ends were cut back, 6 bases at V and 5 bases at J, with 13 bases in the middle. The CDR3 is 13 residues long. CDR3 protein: CASREQGWYGYTF. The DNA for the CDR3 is TGTGCCAGCAGGGAACAGGGCTGGTATGGCTACACCTTC.

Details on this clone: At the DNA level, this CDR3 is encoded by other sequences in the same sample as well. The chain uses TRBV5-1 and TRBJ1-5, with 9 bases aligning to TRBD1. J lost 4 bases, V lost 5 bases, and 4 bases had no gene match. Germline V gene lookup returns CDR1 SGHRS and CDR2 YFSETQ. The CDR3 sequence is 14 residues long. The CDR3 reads CASSPGTGNQPQHF. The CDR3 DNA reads TGCGCCAGCAGTCCCGGGACAGGGAATCAGCCCCAGCATTTT. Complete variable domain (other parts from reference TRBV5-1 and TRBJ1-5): KAGVTQTPRYLIKTRGQQVTLSCSPISGHRSVSWYQQTPGQGLQFLFEYFSETQRNKGNFPGRFSGRQFSNSRSEMNVSTLELGDSALYLCASSPGTGNQPQHFGDGTRLSIL.

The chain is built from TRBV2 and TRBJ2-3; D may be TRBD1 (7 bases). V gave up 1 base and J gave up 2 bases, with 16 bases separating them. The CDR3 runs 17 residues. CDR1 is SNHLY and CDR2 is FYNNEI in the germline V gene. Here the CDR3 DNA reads TGTGCCAGCAGTGAAGGCCCACAGGGGACTCACACAGATACGCAGTATTTT. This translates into CASSEGPQGTHTDTQYF. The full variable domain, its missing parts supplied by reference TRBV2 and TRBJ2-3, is EPEVTQTPSHQVTQMGQEVILRCVPISNHLYFYWYRQILGQKVEFLVSFYNNEISEKSEIFDDQFSVERPDGSNFTLKIRSTKLEDSAMYFCASSEGPQGTHTDTQYFGPGTRLTVL.

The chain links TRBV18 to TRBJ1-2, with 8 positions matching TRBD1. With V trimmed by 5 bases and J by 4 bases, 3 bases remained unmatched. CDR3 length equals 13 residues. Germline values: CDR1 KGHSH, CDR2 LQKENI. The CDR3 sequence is CASSTGQVYGYTF. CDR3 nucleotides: TGTGCCAGCTCAACGGGACAGGTCTATGGCTACACCTTC.

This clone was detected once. CDR3 loop: CASSNRGAANYGYTF. In DNA form, the CDR3 reads TGTGCCAGTAGTAACAGGGGAGCGGCTAACTATGGCTACACCTTC. The chain uses TRBV19 and TRBJ1-2; 7 bases are shared with TRBD1. The J segment lost 0 bases and the V segment lost 4 bases, leaving 5 bases of the junction unmatched. CDR3 length: 15 amino acids. CDR1 LNHDA and CDR2 SQIVND come from the germline V gene (reference sequence).

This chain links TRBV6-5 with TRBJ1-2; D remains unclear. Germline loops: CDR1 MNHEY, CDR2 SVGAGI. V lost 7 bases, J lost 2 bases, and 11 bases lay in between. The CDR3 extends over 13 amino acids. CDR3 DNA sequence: TGTGCCAGCATAATCGCGGGGAACTATGGCTACACCTTC. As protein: CASIIAGNYGYTF.

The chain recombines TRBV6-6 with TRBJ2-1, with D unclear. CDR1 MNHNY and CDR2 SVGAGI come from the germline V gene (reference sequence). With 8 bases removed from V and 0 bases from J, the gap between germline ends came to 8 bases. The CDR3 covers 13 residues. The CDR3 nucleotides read TGTGCCAGCTCGCAGGCCTCCTACAATGAGCAGTTCTTC. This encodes CASSQASYNEQFF.

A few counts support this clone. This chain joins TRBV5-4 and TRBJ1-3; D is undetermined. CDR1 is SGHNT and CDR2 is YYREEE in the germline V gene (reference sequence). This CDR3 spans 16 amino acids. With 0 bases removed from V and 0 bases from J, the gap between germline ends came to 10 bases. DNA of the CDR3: TGTGCCAGCAGCTTGGGCGGTTTTGCCTCTGGAAACACCATATATTTT. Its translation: CASSLGGFASGNTIYF.

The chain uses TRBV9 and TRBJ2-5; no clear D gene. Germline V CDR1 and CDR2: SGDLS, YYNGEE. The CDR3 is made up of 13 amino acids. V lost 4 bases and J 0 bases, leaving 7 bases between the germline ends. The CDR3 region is CASSPLYQETQYF. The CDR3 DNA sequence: TGTGCCAGCAGCCCTCTGTACCAAGAGACCCAGTACTTC.

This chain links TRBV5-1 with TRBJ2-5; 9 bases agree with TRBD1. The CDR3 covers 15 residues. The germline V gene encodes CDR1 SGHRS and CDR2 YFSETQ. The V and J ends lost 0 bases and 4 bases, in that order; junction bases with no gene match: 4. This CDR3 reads CASSLAGTGIETQYF. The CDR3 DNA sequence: TGCGCCAGCAGCTTGGCCGGGACAGGGATAGAGACCCAGTACTTC. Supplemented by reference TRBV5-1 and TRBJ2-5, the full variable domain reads KAGVTQTPRYLIKTRGQQVTLSCSPISGHRSVSWYQQTPGQGLQFLFEYFSETQRNKGNFPGRFSGRQFSNSRSEMNVSTLELGDSALYLCASSLAGTGIETQYFGPGTRLLVL.

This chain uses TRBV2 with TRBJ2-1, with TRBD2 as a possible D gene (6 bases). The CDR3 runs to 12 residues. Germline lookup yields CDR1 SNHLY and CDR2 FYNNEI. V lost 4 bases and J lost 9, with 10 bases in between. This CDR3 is CASSVTSLEQFF. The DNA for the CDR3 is TGTGCCAGCAGTGTTACTAGCCTTGAGCAGTTCTTC.

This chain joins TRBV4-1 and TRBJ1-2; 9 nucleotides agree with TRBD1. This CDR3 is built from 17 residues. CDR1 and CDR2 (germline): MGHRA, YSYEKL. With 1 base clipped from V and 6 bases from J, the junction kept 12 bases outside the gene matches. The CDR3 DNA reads TGCGCCAGCAGCCAAGTCGACCCGGGACAGGGTAGGGATGGCTACACCTTC. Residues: CASSQVDPGQGRDGYTF.

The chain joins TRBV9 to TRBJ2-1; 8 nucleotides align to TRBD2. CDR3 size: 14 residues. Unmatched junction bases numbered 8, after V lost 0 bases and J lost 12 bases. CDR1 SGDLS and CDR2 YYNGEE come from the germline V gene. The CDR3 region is CASSVAGTRLVQFF. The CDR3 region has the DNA TGTGCCAGCAGCGTAGCAGGGACTAGGCTGGTGCAGTTCTTC.

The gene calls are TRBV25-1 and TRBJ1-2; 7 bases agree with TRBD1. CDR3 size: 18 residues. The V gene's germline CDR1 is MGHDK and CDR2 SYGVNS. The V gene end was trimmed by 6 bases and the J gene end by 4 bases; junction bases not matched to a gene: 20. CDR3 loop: CASSRSRDSPLPSYGYTF. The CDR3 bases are TGTGCCAGCAGCCGGTCCCGGGACAGCCCGCTCCCCTCCTATGGCTACACCTTC.

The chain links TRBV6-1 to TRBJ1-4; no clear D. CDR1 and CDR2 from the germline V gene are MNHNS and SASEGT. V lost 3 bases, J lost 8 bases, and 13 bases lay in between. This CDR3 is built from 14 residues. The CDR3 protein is CASSDRGGGEKLFF. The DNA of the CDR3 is TGTGCCAGCAGTGATCGGGGAGGAGGGGAAAAACTGTTTTTT.

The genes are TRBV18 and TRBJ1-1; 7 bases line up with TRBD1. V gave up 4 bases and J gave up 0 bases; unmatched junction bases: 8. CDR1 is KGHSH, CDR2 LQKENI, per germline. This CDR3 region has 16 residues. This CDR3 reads CASSLTTGSLNTEAFF. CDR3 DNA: TGTGCCAGCTCACTGACGACAGGGTCCTTGAACACTGAAGCTTTCTTT.

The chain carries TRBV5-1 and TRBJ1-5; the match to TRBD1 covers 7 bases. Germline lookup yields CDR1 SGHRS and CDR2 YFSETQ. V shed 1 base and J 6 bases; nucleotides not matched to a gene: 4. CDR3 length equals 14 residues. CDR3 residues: CASSLMTGSQPQHF. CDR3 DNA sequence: TGCGCCAGCAGCTTGATGACAGGGAGTCAGCCCCAGCATTTT.

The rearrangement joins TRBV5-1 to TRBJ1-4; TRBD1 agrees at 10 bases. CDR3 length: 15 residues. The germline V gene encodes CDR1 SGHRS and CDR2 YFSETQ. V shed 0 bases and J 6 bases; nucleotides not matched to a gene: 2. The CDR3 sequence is CASSLVGTGDEKLFF. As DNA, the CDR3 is TGCGCCAGCAGCTTGGTAGGGACAGGGGATGAAAAACTGTTTTTT. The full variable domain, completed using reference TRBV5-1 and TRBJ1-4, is KAGVTQTPRYLIKTRGQQVTLSCSPISGHRSVSWYQQTPGQGLQFLFEYFSETQRNKGNFPGRFSGRQFSNSRSEMNVSTLELGDSALYLCASSLVGTGDEKLFFGSGTQLSVL.

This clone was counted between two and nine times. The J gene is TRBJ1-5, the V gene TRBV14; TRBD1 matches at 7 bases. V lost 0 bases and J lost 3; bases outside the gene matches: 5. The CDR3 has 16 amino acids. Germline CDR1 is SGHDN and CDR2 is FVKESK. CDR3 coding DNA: TGTGCCAGCAGCCAAGAAAGGGACAGAGACAATCAGCCCCAGCATTTT. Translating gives CASSQERDRDNQPQHF.

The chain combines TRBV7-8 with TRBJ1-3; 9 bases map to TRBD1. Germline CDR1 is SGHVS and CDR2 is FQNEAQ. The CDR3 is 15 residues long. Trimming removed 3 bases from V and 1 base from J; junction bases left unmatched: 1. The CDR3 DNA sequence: TGTGCCAGCAGCTTGGGGACAGGGTCTGGAAACACCATATATTTT. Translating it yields CASSLGTGSGNTIYF.

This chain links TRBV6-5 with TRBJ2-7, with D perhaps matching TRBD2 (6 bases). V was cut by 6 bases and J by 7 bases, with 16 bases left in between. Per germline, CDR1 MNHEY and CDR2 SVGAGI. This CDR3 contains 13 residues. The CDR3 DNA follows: TGTGCCAGCAGGTATTCCTCCGCGGGGGAGCAGTACTTC. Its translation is CASRYSSAGEQYF.

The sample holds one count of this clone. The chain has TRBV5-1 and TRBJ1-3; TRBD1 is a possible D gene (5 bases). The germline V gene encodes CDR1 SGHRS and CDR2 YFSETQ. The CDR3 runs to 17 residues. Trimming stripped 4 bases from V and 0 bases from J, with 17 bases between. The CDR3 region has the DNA TGCGCCAGCAGCAGAGGGGAGGCAGGGAGCTCTGGAAACACCATATATTTT. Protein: CASSRGEAGSSGNTIYF.

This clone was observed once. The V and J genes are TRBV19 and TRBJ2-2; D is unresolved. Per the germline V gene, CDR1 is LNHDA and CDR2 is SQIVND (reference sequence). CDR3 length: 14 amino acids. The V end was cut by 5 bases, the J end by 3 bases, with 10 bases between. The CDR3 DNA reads TGTGCCAGTAGTCCCCAGATCGACACCGGGGAGCTGTTTTTT. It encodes CASSPQIDTGELFF.

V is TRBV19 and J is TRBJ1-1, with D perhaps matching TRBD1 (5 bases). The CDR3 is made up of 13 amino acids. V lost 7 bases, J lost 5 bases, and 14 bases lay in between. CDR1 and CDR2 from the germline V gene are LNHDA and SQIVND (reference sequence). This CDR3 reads CASKPGLGTEAFF. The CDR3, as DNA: TGTGCCAGTAAGCCAGGGCTGGGGACTGAAGCTTTCTTT.

In DNA form, the CDR3 reads TGTGCCAGCAGCTTAGCGCCTAGCGGGAGAGGCGATGAGCAGTTCTTC. This encodes CASSLAPSGRGDEQFF. This chain joins TRBV11-1 and TRBJ2-1; 10 bases agree with TRBD2. V shed 0 bases and J 8 bases; nucleotides not matched to a gene: 7. This CDR3 is built from 16 residues. Germline V gene data show CDR1 as SGHAT and CDR2 as FQDESV (reference sequence).

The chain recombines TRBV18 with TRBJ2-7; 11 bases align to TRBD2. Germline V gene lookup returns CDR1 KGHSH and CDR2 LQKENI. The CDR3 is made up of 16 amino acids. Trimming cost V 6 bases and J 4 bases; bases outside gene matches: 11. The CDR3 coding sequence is TGTGCCAGCTCCCCTCCCACTAGCGGGGGACTTTACGAGCAGTACTTC. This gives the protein CASSPPTSGGLYEQYF.

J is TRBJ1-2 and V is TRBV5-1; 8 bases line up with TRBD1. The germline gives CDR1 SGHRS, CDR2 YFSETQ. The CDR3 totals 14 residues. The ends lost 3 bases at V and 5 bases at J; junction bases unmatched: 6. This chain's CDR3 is CASSSGGEGYGYTF. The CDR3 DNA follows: TGCGCCAGCAGCTCAGGGGGCGAGGGGTATGGCTACACCTTC.

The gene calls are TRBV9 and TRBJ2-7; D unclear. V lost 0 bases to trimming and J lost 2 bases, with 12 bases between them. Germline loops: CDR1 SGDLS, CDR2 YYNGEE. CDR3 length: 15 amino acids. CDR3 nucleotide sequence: TGTGCCAGCAGCGTAGGTAACAGACCTCCCTACGAGCAGTACTTC. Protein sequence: CASSVGNRPPYEQYF.